The 12 T cell receptor beta chains below were found in one sample sequenced in a study of blood T cell repertoires in COVID-19 (dated by TCRdb to the early 2020s). The library was prepared using the immunoSEQ multiplex PCR assay. Entries here come from immuneACCESS through TCRdb and include only in-frame sequences with V and J called. Some clones fail to appear in such tables; in the studies checked, an unresolved V gene covers under half of the shortfall, and the cause of the remainder is unknown. For this sample there are nearly 350,000 clones; more than 70% appear just once. The ten biggest clones cover around 6.6% of the sample. What was sequenced was peripheral blood. The origin of the receptors is a woman between 65 and 79 years old with COVID-19, enrolled during active disease.

The chain carries TRBV10-3 and TRBJ1-1; D might be TRBD1 (6 bases). Trimming removed 6 bases at V and 8 bases at J, with 16 bases between. The CDR3 is made up of 13 amino acids. CDR1 is ENHRY and CDR2 is SYGVKD in the germline V gene. CDR3 sequence (DNA): TGTGCCATCAGCCCTGGGACACCAACAGAAGCTTTCTTT. Its translation: CAISPGTPTEAFF.

This rearrangement joins TRBV19 to TRBJ2-2; 7 bases match TRBD1. The V segment lost 5 bases and the J segment 6 bases; nucleotides outside the gene matches: 9. The CDR3 runs 15 residues. CDR1 and CDR2 (germline): LNHDA, SQIVND (reference sequence). The CDR3 DNA reads as TGTGCCAGTAGTCTGACAGGGCCCCTCCCCGGGGAGCTGTTTTTT. Translation gives CASSLTGPLPGELFF.

The V gene is TRBV27, the J gene TRBJ2-7; 7 bases map to TRBD1. With 3 bases clipped from V and 2 bases from J, the junction kept 10 bases outside the gene matches. This CDR3 region has 16 residues. The germline V gene encodes CDR1 MNHEY and CDR2 SMNVEV (reference sequence). The CDR3 protein is CASSFSSGQVTYEQYF. CDR3 in DNA: TGTGCCAGCAGTTTTTCCTCCGGACAGGTAACCTACGAGCAGTACTTC.

The genes are TRBV19 and TRBJ1-2; D might be TRBD1 (5 bases). Per germline, CDR1 LNHDA and CDR2 SQIVND (reference sequence). This CDR3 has 13 residues. V lost 7 bases to trimming and J lost 4 bases, with 13 bases between them. The CDR3: CASNEGALYGYTF. CDR3 coding DNA: TGTGCCAGTAATGAAGGGGCGCTCTATGGCTACACCTTC.

This rearrangement joins TRBV7-9 to TRBJ1-4, with D uncertain. The V gene lost 1 base and the J gene lost 5 bases, with 8 bases spanning the gap. Germline loops: CDR1 SEHNR, CDR2 FQNEAQ (reference sequence). CDR3 size: 14 residues. The CDR3 sequence is CASSLEAGNEKLFF. The CDR3 DNA is TGTGCCAGCAGCTTAGAAGCGGGGAATGAAAAACTGTTTTTT.

This chain joins TRBV7-2 and TRBJ1-4, with 9 bases identical to TRBD1. V trimming: 5 bases; J trimming: 2 bases; junction bases outside the gene matches: 6. The germline CDR1 and CDR2 sequences are SGHTA and FQGNSA. The length of the CDR3 is 16 residues. The CDR3 sequence is CASSITGGMTNEKLFF. The CDR3 DNA sequence: TGTGCCAGCAGCATCACAGGGGGCATGACTAATGAAAAACTGTTTTTT.

V usage is TRBV18 and J usage is TRBJ2-5; tentative D call: TRBD1 (5 bases). V shed 2 bases and J shed 2 bases, with 9 bases lying between them. This CDR3 is built from 14 residues. Germline CDR1 reads KGHSH; CDR2 reads LQKENI. The CDR3 DNA is TGTGCCAGCTCACCATCCAGGGATCAAGAGACCCAGTACTTC. Its protein product is CASSPSRDQETQYF.

The J gene is TRBJ1-2, the V gene TRBV19; TRBD1 matches at 7 bases. The V gene's germline CDR1 is LNHDA and CDR2 SQIVND (reference sequence). With 4 bases clipped from V and 4 bases from J, the junction kept 15 bases outside the gene matches. The CDR3 is 17 amino acids. CDR3 coding DNA: TGTGCCAGTAGTACCGACGGACAGGCGTTGTCCTTCTATGGCTACACCTTC. Translating it yields CASSTDGQALSFYGYTF.

For this clone: The junction does not match germline at one end; this may be a read error. J is TRBJ2-1 and V is TRBV6-5, with 10 bases that match TRBD2. The CDR3 spans 15 residues. The germline CDR1 and CDR2 sequences are MNHEY and SVGAGI. CDR3 DNA: TGTGCCAGCAGTGACTCGAGCGGGGGGGCCCGTGAGCAGTTCTTC. Its translation is CASSDSSGGAREQFF.

The V and J genes are TRBV29-1 and TRBJ2-5; the match to TRBD1 covers 7 bases. V shed 0 bases and J 5 bases; nucleotides not matched to a gene: 6. Germline CDR1 SQVTM, CDR2 ANQGSEA. There are 14 residues in the CDR3. CDR3 sequence (DNA): TGCAGCGTTGAAGATAATAGGGGGCTGGAGACCCAGTACTTC. Protein: CSVEDNRGLETQYF.

In its sample, this clone was seen a few times. The chain uses TRBV18 and TRBJ2-1; the D gene is possibly TRBD1 (5 bases). V lost 2 bases and J lost 8, with 13 bases in between. The CDR3 consists of 14 residues. Germline assignment: CDR1 KGHSH and CDR2 LQKENI. The CDR3 DNA is TGTGCCAGCTCACCAAGTCAGACAGCTTATGAGCAGTTCTTC. Its protein product is CASSPSQTAYEQFF.

CDR3 sequence reads: CASSLMGLNPGRGTEAFF. The CDR3 DNA reads as TGTGCCAGCAGTTTAATGGGACTCAACCCGGGGAGGGGCACTGAAGCTTTCTTT. V usage is TRBV28 and J usage is TRBJ1-1; maybe TRBD1 (5 bases). CDR3 length: 18 residues. V lost 2 bases and J 4 bases, leaving 23 bases between the germline ends. Germline-derived CDR1 and CDR2 are MDHEN and SYDVKM.